This TCR beta chain appears in the sequencing data of a study of T cells in localized non-small cell lung cancer (TCRdb year 2020). Some background on the complete study: The study examined T cell repertoires in approximately 240 patients with early-stage NSCLC and compared tumors with uninvolved tumor-adjacent lungs. The cohort was made up of fewer than 250 treatment-naive NSCLC patients whose localized lung tumors had been resected. A mean age of about 66 years was recorded for the NSCLC patients, of whom under 150 were male and 100 to 110 were female. What the authors observed across the whole study: Because of the exploratory design, TCR variables were selected using unadjusted p-values without false-discovery rate correction. A median of roughly 58 of the top 100 tumor clones were detected in paired uninvolved adjacent lung, and 25 to 35 of these tumor clones were also found among the top 100 clones of the paired uninvolved adjacent lung. Uninvolved tumor-adjacent lung showed the highest T cell clonality, higher than tumor, which suggests more focused antigenic responses in the uninvolved tumor-adjacent lung. Multi-region tumor sequencing was not performed, so intratumor heterogeneity could not be excluded. Higher T cell density in blood was associated with longer overall survival, whereas higher clonality in adjacent lung was associated with shorter survival.

On this clone itself: Its antigen is not yet known. No base qualities exist here, and no much larger clone lies one base off it.

At diagnosis, peripheral blood, uninvolved tumor-adjacent lung and tumor were collected and stored as a combination of fresh-frozen and FFPE material. Blood samples were analyzed as peripheral blood mononuclear cells for TCR repertoire profiling. TCR beta CDR3 regions were sequenced from DNA using the immunoSEQ Assay. As for the authors' bioinformatics: T cell density was computed as TCR beta template counts normalized to usable DNA estimated by amplifying housekeeping genes. Richness was estimated using the preseqR package, with extrapolation to 400,000 templates for PBMC samples and to 120,000 templates for tissue samples. Clonality was defined as one minus Pielou's evenness. Tissue-enriched TCRs were identified through differential abundance testing performed on productive amino-acid clonotypes, with a minimum total count of 5 and an alpha of 0.1. The Jaccard Index and the Morisita Overlap Index were used to quantify repertoire overlap between compartments. GLIPH grouped TCR beta CDR3s together with public tetramer-defined viral CDR3s, and a viral motif had to include at least three viral sequences and also show V-gene enrichment. TCRdb stores this immuneACCESS table with in-frame sequences only. Part of the clones is absent; in the studies checked, under half of the shortfall reflects unresolved V genes, and no reason is known for the rest. That table supplies the V and J calls and clone size; D and trimming were determined from the DNA. This sample comprises 25,000 to 35,000 clones, roughly 88% of them detected only once. The top ten clonotypes cover 4.2% of the sample.

V lost 4 bases and J lost 10 bases; the stretch between them is 17 bases long. CDR1 and CDR2 are drawn from the germline V gene (reference sequence): SGHNT, YYREEE. The CDR3 goes from the cysteine to the phenylalanine over 13 residues. The CDR3 DNA has 39 bases and is translated from base 1. The chain is encoded by TRBV5-4 joined to TRBJ2-5; TRBD2 could be the D gene, as 6 bases match. The clonotype originates from a woman aged 40 to 75 with stage III lung adenocarcinoma. Sequences were derived from peripheral blood mononuclear cells, sampled before any cancer treatment. This receptor carries the CDR3 CASSIPTGEDQYF. Read as DNA, the sequence is TGTGCCAGCAGCATTCCGACGGGGGAAGACCAGTACTTC.